This T cell receptor beta chain was sequenced in a study of response to subunit inactivated influenza vaccine. Broader study findings: Every seasonal influenza vaccination brings in few new T cells, the authors suggested.

This CDR3 is built from 17 residues. Looked up from germline, CDR1 is LGHNA and CDR2 is YSLEER. Between the trimmed V and J ends, which lost 0 bases and 8 bases, there was a span of 22 bases. TCRdb used MiXCR to reprocess the RT-PCR reads, holding one entry per CDR3 protein. Of more than 400,000 distinct CDR3 sequences listed, approximately 7.2% are singletons. Note on this clonotype: Its specificity is not known.

The clonotype comes from a man aged 50-75 years who received an inactivated influenza vaccine. The sample was PBMCs from blood, taken about 24 months after vaccination. This chain uses TRBV4-3 with TRBJ1-2; tentatively, D is TRBD1 (5 bases). The CDR3 DNA is TGCGCCAGCAGCCAAGATCTCTGGGGGGACCCTCGAGAGGGCTACACCTTC. Residues: CASSQDLWGDPREGYTF.